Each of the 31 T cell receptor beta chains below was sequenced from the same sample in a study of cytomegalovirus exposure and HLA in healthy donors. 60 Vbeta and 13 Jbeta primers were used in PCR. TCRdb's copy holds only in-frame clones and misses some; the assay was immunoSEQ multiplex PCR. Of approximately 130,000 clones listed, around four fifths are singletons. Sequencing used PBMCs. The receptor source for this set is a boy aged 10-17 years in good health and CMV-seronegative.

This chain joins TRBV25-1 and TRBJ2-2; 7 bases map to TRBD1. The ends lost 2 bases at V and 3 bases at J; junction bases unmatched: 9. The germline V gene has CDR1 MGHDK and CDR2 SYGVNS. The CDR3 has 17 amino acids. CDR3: CASSESNGQEDTGELFF. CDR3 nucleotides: TGTGCCAGCAGTGAAAGTAACGGACAGGAGGACACCGGGGAGCTGTTTTTT.

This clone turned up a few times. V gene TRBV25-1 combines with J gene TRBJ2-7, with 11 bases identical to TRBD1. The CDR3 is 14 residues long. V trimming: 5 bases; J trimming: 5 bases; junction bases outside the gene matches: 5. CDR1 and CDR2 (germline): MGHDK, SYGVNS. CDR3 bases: TGTGCCAGCAGTTCCGGGACAGGGGGTAACGAGCAGTACTTC. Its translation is CASSSGTGGNEQYF.

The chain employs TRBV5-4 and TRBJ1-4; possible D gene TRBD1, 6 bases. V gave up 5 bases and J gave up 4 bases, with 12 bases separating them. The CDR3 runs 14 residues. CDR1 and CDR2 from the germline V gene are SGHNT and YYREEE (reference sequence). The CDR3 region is CASSPAGDNEKLFF. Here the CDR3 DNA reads TGTGCCAGCAGTCCGGCAGGGGATAATGAAAAACTGTTTTTT.

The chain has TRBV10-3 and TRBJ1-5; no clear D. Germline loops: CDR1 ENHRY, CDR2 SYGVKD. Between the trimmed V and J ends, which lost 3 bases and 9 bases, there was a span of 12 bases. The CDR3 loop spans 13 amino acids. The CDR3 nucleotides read TGTGCCATCAGTGATACCAATCCGGGGCCCCAGCATTTT. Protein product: CAISDTNPGPQHF.

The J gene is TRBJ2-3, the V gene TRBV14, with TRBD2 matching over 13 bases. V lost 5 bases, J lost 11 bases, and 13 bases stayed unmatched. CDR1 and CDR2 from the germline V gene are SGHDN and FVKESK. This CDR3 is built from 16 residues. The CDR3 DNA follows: TGTGCCAGCAGCTCTCAACTAGCGGGAGGGCCGGGATGGCAGTATTTT. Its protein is CASSSQLAGGPGWQYF.

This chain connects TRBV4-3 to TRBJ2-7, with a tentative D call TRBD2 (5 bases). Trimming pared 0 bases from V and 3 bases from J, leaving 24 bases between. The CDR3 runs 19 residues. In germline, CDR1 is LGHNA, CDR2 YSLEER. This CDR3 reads CASSQDPCPKAIRGYEQYF. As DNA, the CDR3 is TGCGCCAGCAGCCAAGATCCCTGTCCGAAGGCCATTCGGGGCTACGAGCAGTACTTC.

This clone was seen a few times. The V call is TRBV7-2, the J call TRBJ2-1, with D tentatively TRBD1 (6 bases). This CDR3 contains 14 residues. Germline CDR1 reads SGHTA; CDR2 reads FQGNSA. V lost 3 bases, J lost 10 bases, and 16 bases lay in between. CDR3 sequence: CASSFAPQGWEQFF. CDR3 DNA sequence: TGTGCCAGCAGCTTCGCACCACAGGGTTGGGAGCAGTTCTTC.

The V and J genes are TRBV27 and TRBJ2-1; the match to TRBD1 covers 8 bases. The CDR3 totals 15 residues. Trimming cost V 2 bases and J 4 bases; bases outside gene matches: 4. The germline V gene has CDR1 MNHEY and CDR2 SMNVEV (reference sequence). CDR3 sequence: CASSLGGTGYNEQFF. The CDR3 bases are TGTGCCAGCAGTTTAGGCGGGACAGGTTACAATGAGCAGTTCTTC.

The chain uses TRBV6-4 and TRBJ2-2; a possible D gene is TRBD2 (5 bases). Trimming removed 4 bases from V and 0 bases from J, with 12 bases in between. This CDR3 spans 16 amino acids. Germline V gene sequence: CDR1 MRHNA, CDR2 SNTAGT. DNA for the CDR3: TGTGCCAGCAGTGGCTCAAACGGGGCGAACACCGGGGAGCTGTTTTTT. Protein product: CASSGSNGANTGELFF.

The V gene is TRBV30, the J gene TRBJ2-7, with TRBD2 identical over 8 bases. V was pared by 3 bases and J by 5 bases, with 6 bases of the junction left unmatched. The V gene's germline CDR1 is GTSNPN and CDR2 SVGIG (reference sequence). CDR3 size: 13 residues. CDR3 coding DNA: TGTGCCTGGAGAGGGACTAGGGTCCACGAGCAGTACTTC. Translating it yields CAWRGTRVHEQYF.

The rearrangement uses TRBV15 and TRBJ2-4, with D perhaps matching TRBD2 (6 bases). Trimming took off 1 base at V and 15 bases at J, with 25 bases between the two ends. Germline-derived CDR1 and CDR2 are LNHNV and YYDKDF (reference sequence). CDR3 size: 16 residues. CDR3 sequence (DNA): TGTGCCACCAGCAGAGGTTTCAGGGACTCTCTCACCGAAGCGTACTTC. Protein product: CATSRGFRDSLTEAYF.

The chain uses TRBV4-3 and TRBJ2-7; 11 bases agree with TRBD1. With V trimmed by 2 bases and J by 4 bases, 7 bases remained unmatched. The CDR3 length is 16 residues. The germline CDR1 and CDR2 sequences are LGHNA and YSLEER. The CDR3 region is CASSQPGTGGKYEQYF. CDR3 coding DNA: TGCGCCAGCAGCCAACCCGGGACAGGGGGTAAATACGAGCAGTACTTC.

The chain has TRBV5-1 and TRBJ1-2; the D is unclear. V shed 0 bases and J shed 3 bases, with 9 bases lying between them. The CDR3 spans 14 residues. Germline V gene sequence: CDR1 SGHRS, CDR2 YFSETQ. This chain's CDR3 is CASSLADTDYGYTF. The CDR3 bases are TGCGCCAGCAGCTTGGCCGATACGGACTATGGCTACACCTTC.

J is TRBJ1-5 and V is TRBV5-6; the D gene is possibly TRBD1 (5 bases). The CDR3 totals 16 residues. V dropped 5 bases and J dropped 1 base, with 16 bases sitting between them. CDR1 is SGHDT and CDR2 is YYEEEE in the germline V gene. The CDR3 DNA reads TGTGCCAGCAGTCCCAATGGGGCCGGGAGCAATCAGCCCCAGCATTTT. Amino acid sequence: CASSPNGAGSNQPQHF. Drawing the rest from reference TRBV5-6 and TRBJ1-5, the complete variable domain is DAGVTQSPTHLIKTRGQQVTLRCSPKSGHDTVSWYQQALGQGPQFIFQYYEEEERQRGNFPDRFSGHQFPNYSSELNVNALLLGDSALYLCASSPNGAGSNQPQHFGDGTRLSIL.

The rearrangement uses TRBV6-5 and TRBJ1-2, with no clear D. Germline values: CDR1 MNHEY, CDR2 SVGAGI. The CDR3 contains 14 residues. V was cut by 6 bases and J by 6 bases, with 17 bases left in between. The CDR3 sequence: CASSLYAGLNGYTF. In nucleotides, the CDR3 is TGTGCCAGCAGCCTCTACGCAGGCCTCAATGGCTACACCTTC.

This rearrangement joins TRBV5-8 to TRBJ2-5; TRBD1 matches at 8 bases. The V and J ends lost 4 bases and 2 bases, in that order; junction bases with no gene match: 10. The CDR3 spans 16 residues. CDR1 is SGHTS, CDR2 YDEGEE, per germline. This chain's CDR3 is CASSNPGGREQETQYF. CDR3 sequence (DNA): TGTGCCAGCAGCAACCCAGGGGGCCGGGAGCAAGAGACCCAGTACTTC.

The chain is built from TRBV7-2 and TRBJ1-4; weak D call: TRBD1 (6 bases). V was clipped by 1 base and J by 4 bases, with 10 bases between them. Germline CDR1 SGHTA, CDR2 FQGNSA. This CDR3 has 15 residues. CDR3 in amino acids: CASSLEGQFNEKLFF. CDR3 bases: TGTGCCAGCAGCTTAGAGGGACAATTTAATGAAAAACTGTTTTTT.

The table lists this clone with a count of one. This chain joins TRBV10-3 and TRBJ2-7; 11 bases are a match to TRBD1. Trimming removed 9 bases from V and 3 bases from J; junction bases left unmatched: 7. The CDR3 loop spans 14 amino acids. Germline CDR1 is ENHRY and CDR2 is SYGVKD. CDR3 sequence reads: CAMSSGTGGYEQYF. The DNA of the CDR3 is TGTGCCATGTCCTCCGGGACAGGGGGCTACGAGCAGTACTTC.

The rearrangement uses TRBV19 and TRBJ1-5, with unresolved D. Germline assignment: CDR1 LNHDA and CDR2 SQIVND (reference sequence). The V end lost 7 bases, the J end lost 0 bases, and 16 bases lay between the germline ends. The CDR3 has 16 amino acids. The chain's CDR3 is CASTPGGPSSNQPQHF. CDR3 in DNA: TGTGCCAGTACCCCCGGAGGGCCAAGTAGCAATCAGCCCCAGCATTTT.

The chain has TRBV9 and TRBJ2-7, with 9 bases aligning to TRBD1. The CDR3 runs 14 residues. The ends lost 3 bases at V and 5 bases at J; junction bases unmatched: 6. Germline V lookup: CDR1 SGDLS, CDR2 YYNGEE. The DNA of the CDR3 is TGTGCCAGCAGCGGGGACAGGGACGGCCACGAGCAGTACTTC. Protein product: CASSGDRDGHEQYF.

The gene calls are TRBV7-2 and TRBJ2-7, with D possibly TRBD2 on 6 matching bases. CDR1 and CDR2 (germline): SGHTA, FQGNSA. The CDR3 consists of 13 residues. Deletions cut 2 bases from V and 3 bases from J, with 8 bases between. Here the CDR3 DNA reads TGTGCCAGCAGCTTACCGGGACTCTACGAGCAGTACTTC. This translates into CASSLPGLYEQYF.

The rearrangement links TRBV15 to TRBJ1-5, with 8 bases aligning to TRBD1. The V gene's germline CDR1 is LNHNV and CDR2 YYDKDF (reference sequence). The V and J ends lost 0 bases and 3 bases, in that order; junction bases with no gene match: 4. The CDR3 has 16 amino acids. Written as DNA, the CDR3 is TGTGCCACCAGCAGAGACCGGACAGGGACCAATCAGCCCCAGCATTTT. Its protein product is CATSRDRTGTNQPQHF.

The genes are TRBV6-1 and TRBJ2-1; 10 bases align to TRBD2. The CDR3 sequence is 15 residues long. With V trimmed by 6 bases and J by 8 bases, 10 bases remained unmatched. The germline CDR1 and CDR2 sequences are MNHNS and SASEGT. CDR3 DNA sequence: TGTGCCAGCAGGTTCCTAGCGGGAGACGCCGATGAGCAGTTCTTC. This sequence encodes CASRFLAGDADEQFF.

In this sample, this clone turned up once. The CDR3 DNA follows: TGTGCCAGTAGCCAACCGGGACAGGTATACTATGGCTACACCTTC. Amino acids: CASSQPGQVYYGYTF. The chain employs TRBV19 and TRBJ1-2; 8 nucleotides match TRBD1. With 6 bases clipped from V and 3 bases from J, the junction kept 9 bases outside the gene matches. Looked up from germline, CDR1 is LNHDA and CDR2 is SQIVND (reference sequence). The CDR3 has 15 amino acids.

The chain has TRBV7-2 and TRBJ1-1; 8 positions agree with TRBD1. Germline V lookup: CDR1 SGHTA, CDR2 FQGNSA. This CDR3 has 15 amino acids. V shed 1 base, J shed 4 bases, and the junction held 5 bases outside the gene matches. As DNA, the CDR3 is TGTGCCAGCAGCTTAGTAGGACAGGGCCTCACTGAAGCTTTCTTT. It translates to CASSLVGQGLTEAFF.

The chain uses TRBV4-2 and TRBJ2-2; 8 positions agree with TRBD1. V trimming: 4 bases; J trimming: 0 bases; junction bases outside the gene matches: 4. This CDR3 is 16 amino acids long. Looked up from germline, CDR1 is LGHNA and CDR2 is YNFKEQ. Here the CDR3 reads CASSLRTGSNTGELFF. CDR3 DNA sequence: TGTGCCAGCAGCCTCCGGACAGGGTCGAACACCGGGGAGCTGTTTTTT.

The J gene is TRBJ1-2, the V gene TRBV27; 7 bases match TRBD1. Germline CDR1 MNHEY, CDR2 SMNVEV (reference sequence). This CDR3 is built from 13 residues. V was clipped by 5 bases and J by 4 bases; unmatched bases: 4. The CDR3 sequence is CASSIGQAYGYTF. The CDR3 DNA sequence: TGTGCCAGCAGTATCGGACAGGCCTATGGCTACACCTTC.

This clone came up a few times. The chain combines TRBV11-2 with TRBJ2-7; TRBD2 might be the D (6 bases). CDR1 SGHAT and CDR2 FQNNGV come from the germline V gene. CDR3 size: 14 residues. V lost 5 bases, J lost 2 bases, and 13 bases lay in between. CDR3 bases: TGTGCCAGCAGCACCGGGACTGCAGCCTACGAGCAGTACTTC. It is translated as CASSTGTAAYEQYF.

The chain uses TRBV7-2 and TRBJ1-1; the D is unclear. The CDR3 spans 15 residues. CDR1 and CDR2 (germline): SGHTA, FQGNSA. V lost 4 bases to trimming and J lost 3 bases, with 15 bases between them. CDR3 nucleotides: TGTGCCAGCAGCTCCCCCGAGGGCTGGGACACTGAAGCTTTCTTT. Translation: CASSSPEGWDTEAFF.

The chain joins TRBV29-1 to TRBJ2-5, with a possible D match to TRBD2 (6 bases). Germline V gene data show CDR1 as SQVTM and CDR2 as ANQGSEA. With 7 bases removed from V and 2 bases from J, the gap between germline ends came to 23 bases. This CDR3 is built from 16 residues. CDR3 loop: CSAYTGGEALQETQYF. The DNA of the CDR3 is TGCAGCGCCTATACCGGGGGTGAAGCTCTTCAAGAGACCCAGTACTTC.

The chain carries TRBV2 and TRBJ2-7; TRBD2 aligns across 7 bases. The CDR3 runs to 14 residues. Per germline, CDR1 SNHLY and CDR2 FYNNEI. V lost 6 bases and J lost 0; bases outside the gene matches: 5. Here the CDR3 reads CASSGRGSSYEQYF. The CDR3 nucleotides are TGTGCCAGCAGCGGGCGGGGGAGCTCCTACGAGCAGTACTTC.